The 20 T cell receptor beta chains below all came from one sample that was sequenced in a study of T-cell memory formation after mild COVID-19. TCRdb recomputed calls from the 5' RACE reads with MiXCR, one row per CDR3 protein. The sample carries 200,000 to 250,000 distinct CDR3 sequences, more than 9% recorded once. The sample comprised PBMCs or a T cell subset sorted from them (not recorded which). The source is a man between 18 and 29 years old who had mild COVID-19 (a few samples of this study predate the infection). Cell type and time point are not known.

This clonotype was seen a handful of times. For the CDR3, the DNA is TGCAGTGCTAGAGATCAACAGCGGGGGGTTACAGATACGCAGTATTTT. The encoded protein is CSARDQQRGVTDTQYF. This chain connects TRBV20-1 to TRBJ2-3; TRBD2 aligns across 9 bases. CDR3 size: 16 residues. Per the germline V gene, CDR1 is DFQATT and CDR2 is SNEGSKA (reference sequence). The junction had 7 bases not matched to a gene; V was cut back by 0 bases and J by 3 bases.

This clonotype occurred a few times. This chain links TRBV12-3 or TRBV12-4 with TRBJ2-7; D is undetermined. Trimming removed 3 bases at V and 3 bases at J, with 12 bases between. CDR3 length: 14 amino acids. The CDR3 DNA is TGTGCCAGCAGTTTTGGGCTTGTCGACTACGAGCAGTACTTC. Its protein product is CASSFGLVDYEQYF.

V and J are TRBV15 and TRBJ2-3; perhaps TRBD2 as D (6 bases). This CDR3 contains 14 residues. Germline CDR1 LNHNV, CDR2 YYDKDF (reference sequence). Trimming shortened V by 1 base and J by 2 bases, and 7 bases separated the two germline ends. The CDR3 region has the DNA TGTGCCACCAGCAGAGGCGGGGACACAGATACGCAGTATTTT. It codes for CATSRGGDTDTQYF.

This clonotype was counted ten times or more. The chain carries TRBV4-2 and TRBJ2-7; TRBD2 matches 10 bases. Germline V gene sequence: CDR1 LGHNA, CDR2 YNFKEQ. The CDR3 is made up of 15 amino acids. V dropped 4 bases and J dropped 0; count of bases not matched to a gene: 3. CDR3 DNA sequence: TGTGCCAGCAGCCCCGAGCGGGGGGGCTCCTACGAGCAGTACTTC. Translated, it gives CASSPERGGSYEQYF.

The V gene is TRBV4-3, the J gene TRBJ1-4; D is unclear. The CDR3 runs 16 residues. V was pared by 0 bases and J by 5 bases, with 13 bases between. Germline V lookup: CDR1 LGHNA, CDR2 YSLEER. The CDR3 DNA is TGCGCCAGCAGCCAAGAGTACGGTAGGACCAATGAAAAACTGTTTTTT. Amino acids: CASSQEYGRTNEKLFF.

This sequence joins TRBV5-4 and TRBJ2-5; unclear D gene. V dropped 2 bases and J dropped 3 bases, with 11 bases sitting between them. The CDR3 length is 14 residues. Germline V gene sequence: CDR1 SGHNT, CDR2 YYREEE (reference sequence). The CDR3 sequence is CASSFGQVKETQYF. For the CDR3, the DNA is TGTGCCAGCAGCTTCGGTCAGGTTAAAGAGACCCAGTACTTC.

This chain uses TRBV5-1 with TRBJ2-3, with 7 bases aligning to TRBD2. In germline, CDR1 is SGHRS, CDR2 YFSETQ. This CDR3 spans 15 amino acids. Losses at the gene ends were 6 bases for V and 2 bases for J; bases not matched to a gene: 9. CDR3 sequence reads: CASTVWTSSTDTQYF. The CDR3 nucleotides are TGCGCCAGCACCGTCTGGACTAGTTCCACAGATACGCAGTATTTT.

The rearrangement uses TRBV7-2 and TRBJ2-3, with TRBD2 matching over 11 bases. Trimming removed 5 bases from V and 0 bases from J; junction bases left unmatched: 4. The germline V gene encodes CDR1 SGHTA and CDR2 FQGNSA. The CDR3 covers 16 residues. This CDR3 reads CASSARLAGSTDTQYF. The CDR3 DNA sequence: TGTGCCAGCAGCGCGCGACTAGCGGGGAGCACAGATACGCAGTATTTT.

The rearrangement joins TRBV9 to TRBJ2-1, with D unclear. Germline V gene lookup returns CDR1 SGDLS and CDR2 YYNGEE. CDR3 length equals 14 residues. V lost 0 bases and J 4 bases, leaving 8 bases between the germline ends. The CDR3 DNA follows: TGTGCCAGCAGCGTAGGTGAACCGTACAATGAGCAGTTCTTC. It encodes CASSVGEPYNEQFF. Combining the CDR3 with reference TRBV9 and TRBJ2-1 gives the whole variable domain DSGVTQTPKHLITATGQRVTLRCSPRSGDLSVYWYQQSLDQGLQFLIQYYNGEERAKGNILERFSAQQFPDLHSELNLSSLELGDSALYFCASSVGEPYNEQFFGPGTRLTVL.

There are a few counts of this clonotype. The gene calls are TRBV10-3 and TRBJ1-6; the D gene is possibly TRBD1 (6 bases). This CDR3 comprises 13 residues. Germline lookup yields CDR1 ENHRY and CDR2 SYGVKD. V lost 6 bases and J 4 bases, leaving 7 bases between the germline ends. In DNA, the CDR3 is TGTGCCATCAGCCAGGGGTATAATTCACCCCTCCACTTT. Its translation: CAISQGYNSPLHF.

This sequence joins TRBV12-3 or TRBV12-4 and TRBJ2-2; D perhaps matches TRBD2 (5 bases). V lost 6 bases to trimming and J lost 1 base, with 15 bases between them. This CDR3 is 16 amino acids long. CDR3 DNA sequence: TGTGCCAGCAGGTCCACTAGGCTAGGGAACACCGGGGAGCTGTTTTTT. It translates to CASRSTRLGNTGELFF.

The chain links TRBV25-1 to TRBJ2-5; 11 bases match TRBD2. V lost 1 base to trimming and J lost 5 bases; unmatched junction nucleotides: 6. From germline, CDR1 is MGHDK and CDR2 SYGVNS. The CDR3 totals 16 residues. CDR3 sequence (DNA): TGTGCCAGCAGTGAATGGCCTAGCGGGGGGTCGGAGACCCAGTACTTC. Amino acid sequence: CASSEWPSGGSETQYF. Supplemented by reference TRBV25-1 and TRBJ2-5, the full variable domain reads EADIYQTPRYLVIGTGKKITLECSQTMGHDKMYWYQQDPGMELHLIHYSYGVNSTEKGDLSSESTVSRIRTEHFPLTLESARPSHTSQYLCASSEWPSGGSETQYFGPGTRLLVL.

At least ten counts were recorded for this clonotype. V is TRBV13 and J is TRBJ2-7, with D perhaps given as TRBD1 or TRBD2 (5 bases each). This CDR3 comprises 14 residues. Germline V CDR1 and CDR2: PRHDT, FYEKMQ (reference sequence). V gave up 3 bases and J gave up 2 bases, with 11 bases separating them. The CDR3 reads CASSLPGPTYEQYF. The CDR3 DNA reads as TGTGCCAGCAGCTTGCCGGGACCTACCTACGAGCAGTACTTC.

In this sample, this clonotype turned up a few times. This chain joins TRBV7-8 and TRBJ1-6, with D maybe TRBD1 (5 bases). The CDR3 extends over 14 amino acids. Germline CDR1 is SGHVS and CDR2 is FQNEAQ. The V end was cut by 5 bases, the J end by 13 bases, with 18 bases between. For the CDR3, the DNA is TGTGCCAGCAGCCTGCCGGGGCACCGTGTTCCCCTCCACTTT. Residues: CASSLPGHRVPLHF.

This sequence joins TRBV6-2 or TRBV6-3 and TRBJ2-6; D is undetermined. The CDR3 extends over 16 amino acids. Trimming shortened V by 0 bases and J by 0 bases, and 6 bases separated the two germline ends. The germline V gene encodes CDR1 MNHEY and CDR2 SVGEGT. This chain's CDR3 is CASSYSMVSGANVLTF. Here the CDR3 DNA reads TGTGCCAGCAGTTACTCGATGGTCTCTGGGGCCAACGTCCTGACTTTC.

This clonotype was seen many times. This chain links TRBV13 with TRBJ2-1, with D unresolved. The CDR3 is 11 amino acids. V was trimmed by 4 bases and J by 13 bases, leaving 11 bases between them. Germline V gene sequence: CDR1 PRHDT, CDR2 FYEKMQ (reference sequence). CDR3 coding DNA: TGTGCCAGCAGCTCATTTAGAGAACAGTTCTTC. The encoded protein is CASSSFREQFF.

This clonotype was found a few times. V usage is TRBV10-3 and J usage is TRBJ2-3; TRBD1 matches at 7 bases. Germline-derived CDR1 and CDR2 are ENHRY and SYGVKD. This CDR3 has 14 amino acids. V lost 6 bases and J lost 0; bases outside the gene matches: 3. The CDR3 protein is CAISNRGSTDTQYF. CDR3 DNA sequence: TGTGCCATCAGCAACAGGGGAAGCACAGATACGCAGTATTTT.

The V and J genes are TRBV6-5 and TRBJ2-2; TRBD2 is a possible D gene (6 bases). This CDR3 is 13 amino acids long. CDR1 and CDR2 from the germline V gene are MNHEY and SVGAGI. The ends were cut back, 7 bases at V and 3 bases at J, with 9 bases in the middle. Written as DNA, the CDR3 is TGTGCCAGCAAGAGGGAGGACACCGGGGAGCTGTTTTTT. Residues: CASKREDTGELFF.

This clonotype was seen at least ten times. The chain couples TRBV12-3 or TRBV12-4 to TRBJ2-5; TRBD1 matches 11 bases. This CDR3 contains 15 residues. V dropped 5 bases and J dropped 5; count of bases not matched to a gene: 7. DNA for the CDR3: TGTGCCAGCAGTCCCCTCGGGACAGGGGGGGAGACCCAGTACTTC. Translation: CASSPLGTGGETQYF.

This clonotype was counted many times. The V and J genes are TRBV7-3 and TRBJ2-1; 9 bases agree with TRBD1. Germline V CDR1 and CDR2: SGHTA, FQGTGA. V shed 6 bases and J 5 bases; nucleotides not matched to a gene: 5. CDR3 length: 14 residues. CDR3 nucleotides: TGTGCCAGCAGAACCGGGACAGGGAACAATGAGCAGTTCTTC. Its translation is CASRTGTGNNEQFF. Using reference TRBV7-3 and TRBJ2-1 for the parts outside the CDR3, the full variable domain is GAGVSQTPSNKVTEKGKYVELRCDPISGHTALYWYRQSLGQGPEFLIYFQGTGAADDSGLPNDRFFAVRPEGSVSTLKIQRTERGDSAVYLCASRTGTGNNEQFFGPGTRLTVL.